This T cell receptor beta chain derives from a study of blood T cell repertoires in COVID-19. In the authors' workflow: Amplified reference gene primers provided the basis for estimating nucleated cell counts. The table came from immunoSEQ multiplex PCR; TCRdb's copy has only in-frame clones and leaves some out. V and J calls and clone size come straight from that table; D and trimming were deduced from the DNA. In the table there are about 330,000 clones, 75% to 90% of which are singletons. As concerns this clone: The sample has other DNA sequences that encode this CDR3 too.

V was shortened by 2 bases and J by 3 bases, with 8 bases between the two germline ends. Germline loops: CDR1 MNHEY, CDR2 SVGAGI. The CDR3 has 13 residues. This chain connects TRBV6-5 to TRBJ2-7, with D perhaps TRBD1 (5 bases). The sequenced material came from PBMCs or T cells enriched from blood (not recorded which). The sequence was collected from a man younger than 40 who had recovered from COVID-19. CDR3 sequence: CASSYGASYEQYF. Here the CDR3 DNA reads TGTGCCAGCAGTTACGGGGCTAGCTACGAGCAGTACTTC.